A single sample gave rise to the 10 T cell receptor beta chains below, sequenced in a study of glioma-infiltrating T cells. Amplification of TCR alpha and beta CDR3 regions from RNA used iRepertoire nested multiplex PCR. MiXCR, applied by TCRdb to the multiplex PCR reads, yields one record per CDR3 protein. The sample yields a few hundred thousand distinct CDR3 sequences, approximately 42% seen once. Sequencing input: glioma tissue, nonneoplastic brain tissue, or PBMCs (not recorded which). These receptors were collected from a human donor with low-grade glioma or glioblastoma, undergoing nonglioma brain surgery, or in good health (not recorded which).

Remarks on this clonotype: The junction and the germline gene differ at one end; a read error may be behind it. The V and J genes are TRBV7-2 and TRBJ1-1, with D uncertain. Germline V gene lookup returns CDR1 SGHTA and CDR2 FQGNSA. The CDR3 has 13 amino acids. CDR3 sequence reads: CASSLEYNTEALF. In DNA, the CDR3 is TGTGCCAGCAGCTTAGAGTATAACACTGAAGCTCTCTTT.

This clonotype was observed many times. At one end, the junction sequence differs from germline, possibly due to a read error. The chain carries TRBV27 and TRBJ1-5; unclear D gene. The CDR3 sequence is 13 residues long. Germline V gene lookup returns CDR1 MNHEY and CDR2 SMNVEV (reference sequence). The CDR3, as DNA: TGTGCCAGCAGTTTGGCGGGCCATCAGCCACAGCATTTT. Amino acid sequence: CASSLAGHQPQHF.

As to this clonotype: A much larger clone differs by one base, so this may be a read error. The chain recombines TRBV20-1 with TRBJ1-5; 8 bases line up with TRBD1. The V gene's germline CDR1 is DFQATT and CDR2 SNEGSKA (reference sequence). This CDR3 contains 15 residues. The CDR3 nucleotides are TGCAGTGCTAGATGGGTAGGACAGGGCAATCAGGCCCAGCATTTT. Encoded protein: CSARWVGQGNQAQHF.

For this clonotype: A read error may explain this, as a much larger clone is one base away. The chain uses TRBV6-5 and TRBJ2-7; unclear D gene. Trimming left V 2 bases short and J 5 bases short, with 16 bases between. Germline V lookup: CDR1 MNHEY, CDR2 SVGAGI. The CDR3 extends over 15 amino acids. CDR3 sequence: CASSYLVGRPHEQYF. CDR3 DNA sequence: TGTGCCAGCAGTTACCTAGTTGGTAGGCCCCACGAGCAGTACTTC.

On this clonotype itself: A clone one base away is much larger, so this may be a read error. Lacking the conserved final phenylalanine or tryptophan, this CDR3 likely reflects a read error. The chain combines TRBV27 with TRBJ2-1; TRBD2 aligns across 13 bases. V was pared by 5 bases and J by 9 bases, with 7 bases of the junction left unmatched. Germline CDR1 MNHEY, CDR2 SMNVEV (reference sequence). The CDR3 runs to 15 residues. The CDR3 DNA sequence: TGTGCCAGCAGTCCGCGGACTAGCGGGAGTAGTGAGCAGTTCCTC. Translation gives CASSPRTSGSSEQFL.

This clonotype was seen only a few times. The rearrangement joins TRBV28 to TRBJ1-1; unclear D gene. Germline loops: CDR1 MDHEN, CDR2 SYDVKM. V was pared by 7 bases and J by 8 bases, with 17 bases between. This CDR3 comprises 13 residues. CDR3 in amino acids: CASMNGQITEAFF. DNA of the CDR3: TGTGCCAGCATGAACGGGCAGATAACAGAAGCTTTCTTT.

This clonotype came up a few times. The V call is TRBV28, the J call TRBJ2-7, with 8 bases fitting TRBD1. The CDR3 runs to 15 residues. Germline CDR1 is MDHEN and CDR2 is SYDVKM. Unmatched junction bases numbered 11, after V lost 5 bases and J lost 5 bases. The CDR3 region is CASSTGQGRYDEQYF. As DNA, the CDR3 is TGTGCCAGCAGTACCGGACAGGGAAGGTACGACGAGCAGTACTTC.

The CDR3 region is CASSVQGNQPQHF. DNA for the CDR3: TGTGCCAGCAGCGTACAGGGCAATCAGCCCCAGCATTTT. The chain joins TRBV4-2 to TRBJ1-5; D is possibly TRBD1 (5 bases). Trimming removed 5 bases from V and 2 bases from J, with 7 bases in between. This CDR3 is built from 13 residues. Germline values: CDR1 LGHNA, CDR2 YNFKEQ.

This clonotype has just a few counts. The chain uses TRBV6-5 and TRBJ2-7, with 14 bases lining up with TRBD2. Germline CDR1 MNHEY, CDR2 SVGAGI. The CDR3 sequence is 16 residues long. V lost 6 bases and J lost 5; bases outside the gene matches: 9. CDR3 residues: CASSQLPGLAGDEQYF. The CDR3 DNA sequence: TGTGCCAGCAGCCAGCTCCCGGGACTAGCGGGAGACGAGCAGTACTTC.

On this clonotype: Being one base from a much bigger clone, this may be a read error. The chain is built from TRBV27 and TRBJ1-4; D is unclear. Germline V gene lookup returns CDR1 MNHEY and CDR2 SMNVEV (reference sequence). This CDR3 comprises 15 residues. The CDR3 is CASSLRAGRDEKLLF. DNA for the CDR3: TGTGCCAGCAGTCTGAGGGCCGGACGGGATGAAAAACTGTTATTT. The entire variable domain, with the rest obtained from reference TRBV27 and TRBJ1-4, is as follows: EAQVTQNPRYLITVTGKKLTVTCSQNMNHEYMSWYRQDPGLGLRQIYYSMNVEVTDKGDVPEGYKVSRKEKRNFPLILESPSPNQTSLYFCASSLRAGRDEKLLFGSGTQLSVL.